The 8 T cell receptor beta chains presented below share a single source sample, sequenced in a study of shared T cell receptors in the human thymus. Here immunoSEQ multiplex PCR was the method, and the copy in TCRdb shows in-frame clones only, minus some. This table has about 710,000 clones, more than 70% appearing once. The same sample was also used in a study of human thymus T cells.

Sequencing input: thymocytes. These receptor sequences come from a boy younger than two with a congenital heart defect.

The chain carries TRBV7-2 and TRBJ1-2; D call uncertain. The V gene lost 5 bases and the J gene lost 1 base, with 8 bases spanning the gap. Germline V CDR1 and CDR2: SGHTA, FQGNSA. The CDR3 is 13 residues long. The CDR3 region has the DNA TGTGCCAGCAGCCCCAACAGTAACTATGGCTACACCTTC. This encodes CASSPNSNYGYTF.

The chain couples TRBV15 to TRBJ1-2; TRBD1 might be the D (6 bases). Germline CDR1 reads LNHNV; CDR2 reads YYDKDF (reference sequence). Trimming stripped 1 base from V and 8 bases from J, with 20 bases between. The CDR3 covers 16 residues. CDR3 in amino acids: CATSRGPSAGARGYTF. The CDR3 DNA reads TGTGCCACCAGCAGAGGTCCCTCGGCGGGGGCGCGAGGCTACACCTTC.

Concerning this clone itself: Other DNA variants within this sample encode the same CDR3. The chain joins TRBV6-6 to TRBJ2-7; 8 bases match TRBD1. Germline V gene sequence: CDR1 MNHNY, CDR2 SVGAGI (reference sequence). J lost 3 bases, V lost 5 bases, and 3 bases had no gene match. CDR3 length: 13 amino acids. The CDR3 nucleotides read TGTGCCAGCAGTCCCGGGACAGGCTACGAGCAGTACTTC. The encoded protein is CASSPGTGYEQYF.

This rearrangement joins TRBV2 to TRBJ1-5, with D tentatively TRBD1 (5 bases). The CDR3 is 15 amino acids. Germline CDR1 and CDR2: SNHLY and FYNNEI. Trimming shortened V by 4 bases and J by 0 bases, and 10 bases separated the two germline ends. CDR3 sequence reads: CASSAGPDSNQPQHF. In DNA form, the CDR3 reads TGTGCCAGCAGTGCAGGGCCCGATAGCAATCAGCCCCAGCATTTT.

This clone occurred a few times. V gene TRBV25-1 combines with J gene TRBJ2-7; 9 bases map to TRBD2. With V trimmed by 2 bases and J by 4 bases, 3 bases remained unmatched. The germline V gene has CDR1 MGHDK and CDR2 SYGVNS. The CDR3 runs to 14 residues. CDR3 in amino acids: CASSEKRGAYEQYF. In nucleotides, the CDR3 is TGTGCCAGCAGTGAAAAGCGGGGGGCGTACGAGCAGTACTTC.

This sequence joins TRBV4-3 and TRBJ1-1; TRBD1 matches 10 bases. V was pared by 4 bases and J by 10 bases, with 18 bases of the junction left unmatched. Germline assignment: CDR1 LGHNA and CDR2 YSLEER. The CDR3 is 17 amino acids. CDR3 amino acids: CASSRQLGWDRGRGAFF. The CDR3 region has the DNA TGCGCCAGCAGCCGACAATTGGGCTGGGACAGGGGAAGAGGAGCTTTCTTT.

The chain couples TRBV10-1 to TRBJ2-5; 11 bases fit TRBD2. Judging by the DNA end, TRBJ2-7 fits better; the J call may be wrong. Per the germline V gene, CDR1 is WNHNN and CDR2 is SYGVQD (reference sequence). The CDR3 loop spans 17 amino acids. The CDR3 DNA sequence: TGCGCCAGCAGTGAGTCGACTAGCGGGATAGAAACCTACGAGCAGTACTTC. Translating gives CASSESTSGIETYEQYF.

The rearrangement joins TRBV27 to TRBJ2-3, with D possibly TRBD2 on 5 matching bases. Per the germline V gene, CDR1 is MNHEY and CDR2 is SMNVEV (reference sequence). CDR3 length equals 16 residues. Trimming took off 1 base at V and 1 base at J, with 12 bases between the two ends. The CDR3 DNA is TGTGCCAGCAGTTTATTGGGGAGCCTCGGCACAGATACGCAGTATTTT. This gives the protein CASSLLGSLGTDTQYF.